This is a list of T cell receptor beta chains from one sample in a study of circulating and synovial CD4+ cells in juvenile arthritis. Clones were read by immunoSEQ multiplex PCR, and TCRdb kept only the in-frame ones, dropping some. The sample has about 3,600 clones, over 75% seen once. The specimen was CD4+ T cells from synovial fluid. The receptors originated from a human donor with juvenile idiopathic arthritis. CDR3s include the opening cysteine and the closing phenylalanine or tryptophan. The order of the fields is V gene, D gene, J gene, clone size, CDR3 protein, CDR3 DNA. D genes are given only for firm matches. Expanded clones get a size class; other rows say once, few or many, or leave the size out.

V: TRBV9; D: NA; J: TRBJ2-1; size: NA; CDR3: CASSPKVPTSYNEQFF; DNA: TGTGCCAGCAGCCCCAAAGTCCCAACATCCTACAATGAGCAGTTCTTC
V: TRBV30; D: NA; J: TRBJ1-2; size: NA; CDR3: CAWSVPLIWRGYTF; DNA: TGTGCCTGGAGTGTACCCCTCATTTGGAGAGGCTACACCTTC
V: TRBV4-3; D: NA; J: TRBJ1-4; size: NA; CDR3: CASSQGHSGGEKLFF; DNA: TGCGCCAGCAGCCAAGGTCACAGCGGGGGGGAAAAACTGTTTTTT
V: TRBV18; D: NA; J: TRBJ2-2; size: NA; CDR3: CASSPPSGRRTGELFF; DNA: TGTGCCAGCTCACCACCGTCAGGGCGACGGACCGGGGAGCTGTTTTTT
V: TRBV19; D: NA; J: TRBJ1-2; size: NA; CDR3: CASSIAGFGYTF; DNA: TGTGCCAGTAGTATAGCAGGGTTTGGCTACACCTTC
V: TRBV2; D: TRBD2; J: TRBJ2-5; size: NA; CDR3: CASSPSGQETQYF; DNA: TGTGCCAGCAGCCCTAGCGGACAAGAGACCCAGTACTTC
V: TRBV27; D: TRBD1; J: TRBJ1-2; size: NA; CDR3: CASSESTGYGYTF; DNA: TGTGCCAGCAGTGAATCGACAGGGTATGGCTACACCTTC
V: TRBV7-9; D: NA; J: TRBJ2-3; size: NA; CDR3: CASSFGGVTDTQYF; DNA: TGTGCCAGCAGCTTCGGCGGGGTCACAGATACGCAGTATTTT
V: TRBV18; D: TRBD2; J: TRBJ2-1; size: NA; CDR3: CASSFGLAGEVEQFF; DNA: TGTGCCAGCTCATTCGGACTAGCGGGAGAGGTTGAGCAGTTCTTC
V: TRBV7-2; D: NA; J: TRBJ2-6; size: NA; CDR3: CASSPRWGLPGANVLTF; DNA: TGTGCCAGCAGCCCCCGGTGGGGGCTTCCTGGGGCCAACGTCCTGACTTTC
V: TRBV28; D: NA; J: TRBJ2-7; size: NA; CDR3: CASSPWSSYEQYF; DNA: TGTGCCAGCAGTCCCTGGAGCTCCTACGAGCAGTACTTC
V: TRBV6-1; D: NA; J: TRBJ1-1; size: NA; CDR3: CASRPWIGQTTEAFF; DNA: TGTGCCAGCAGACCCTGGATTGGACAGACCACTGAAGCTTTCTTT
V: TRBV7-8; D: TRBD1; J: TRBJ2-6; size: NA; CDR3: CASSLPKLTTGAGFGANVLTF; DNA: TGTGCCAGCAGCTTACCGAAACTTACGACAGGGGCGGGGTTTGGGGCCAACGTCCTGACTTTC
V: TRBV4-3; D: NA; J: TRBJ2-3; size: once; CDR3: CASSQDRDTGTPDTQYF; DNA: TGCGCCAGCAGCCAAGATCGGGATACCGGGACTCCAGATACGCAGTATTTT
V: TRBV19; D: TRBD1; J: TRBJ1-1; size: NA; CDR3: CASSTQGTGSEAFF; DNA: TGTGCCAGTAGTACCCAAGGGACAGGATCGGAAGCTTTCTTT
V: TRBV7-7; D: NA; J: TRBJ2-5; size: NA; CDR3: CASTPNPGLGTQYF; DNA: TGTGCCAGCACCCCTAACCCGGGACTGGGGACCCAGTACTTC
V: TRBV28; D: NA; J: TRBJ2-5; size: NA; CDR3: CASSLAGLQETQYF; DNA: TGTGCCAGCAGTTTAGCAGGGCTCCAAGAGACCCAGTACTTC
V: TRBV30; D: TRBD2; J: TRBJ2-1; size: NA; CDR3: CAWREGGPVNEQFF; DNA: TGTGCCTGGAGGGAGGGAGGGCCCGTCAATGAGCAGTTCTTC
V: TRBV10-3; D: TRBD2; J: TRBJ2-2; size: NA; CDR3: CAISDPSGRGTGELFF; DNA: TGTGCCATCAGTGACCCTAGCGGGAGGGGCACCGGGGAGCTGTTTTTT
V: TRBV27; D: TRBD1; J: TRBJ1-2; size: NA; CDR3: CAGSQQGAYGYTF; DNA: TGTGCCGGCAGTCAACAGGGGGCCTATGGCTACACCTTC
V: TRBV28; D: NA; J: TRBJ1-1; size: NA; CDR3: CASSFWALRKNTEAFF; DNA: TGTGCCAGCAGTTTTTGGGCTCTTCGGAAGAACACTGAAGCTTTCTTT
V: TRBV10-3; D: TRBD1; J: TRBJ1-6; size: NA; CDR3: CAISGDRESPLHF; DNA: TGTGCCATCAGTGGCGACAGGGAATCCCCCCTCCACTTT
V: TRBV7-3; D: TRBD2; J: TRBJ2-1; size: NA; CDR3: CASSLHPSGSTYNEQFF; DNA: TGTGCCAGCAGCTTACACCCTAGCGGGAGCACCTACAATGAGCAGTTCTTC
V: TRBV6-5; D: NA; J: TRBJ1-5; size: NA; CDR3: CASSYSQVAGQPQHF; DNA: TGTGCCAGCAGTTACTCGCAAGTCGCGGGTCAGCCCCAGCATTTT
V: TRBV7-2; D: NA; J: TRBJ1-6; size: NA; CDR3: CASSLEGLSGSPLHF; DNA: TGTGCCAGCAGCTTAGAGGGGCTGTCGGGTTCACCCCTCCACTTT